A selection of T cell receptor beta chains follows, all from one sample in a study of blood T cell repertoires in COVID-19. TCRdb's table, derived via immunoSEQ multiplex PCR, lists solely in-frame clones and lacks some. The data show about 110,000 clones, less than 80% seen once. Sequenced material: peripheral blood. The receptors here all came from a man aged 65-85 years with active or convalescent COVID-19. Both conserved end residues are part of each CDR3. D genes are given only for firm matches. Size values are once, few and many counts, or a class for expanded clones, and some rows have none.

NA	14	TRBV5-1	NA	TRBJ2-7	CASSHGQGNYEQYF	TGCGCCAGCAGCCACGGGCAGGGGAACTACGAGCAGTACTTC
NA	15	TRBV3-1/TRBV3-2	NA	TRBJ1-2	CARSLGGGSHYGYTF	TGTGCCCGCAGCTTGGGGGGGGGCAGTCACTATGGCTACACCTTC
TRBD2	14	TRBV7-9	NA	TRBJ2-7	CASSSGLAIYEQYF	TGTGCCAGCAGCTCGGGACTAGCGATCTACGAGCAGTACTTC
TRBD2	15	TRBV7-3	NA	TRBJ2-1	CASSLTGGVYNEQFF	TGTGCCAGCAGCTTAACTGGGGGGGTCTACAATGAGCAGTTCTTC
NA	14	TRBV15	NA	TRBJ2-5	CATSPRGTQETQYF	TGTGCCACCAGCCCCAGAGGTACCCAAGAGACCCAGTACTTC
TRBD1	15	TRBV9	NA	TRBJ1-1	CASSVVMGTGAEAFF	TGTGCCAGCAGCGTAGTTATGGGAACAGGGGCTGAAGCTTTCTTT
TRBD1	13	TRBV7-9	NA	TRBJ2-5	CASSSRGPETQYF	TGTGCCAGCAGCTCCAGGGGGCCTGAGACCCAGTACTTC
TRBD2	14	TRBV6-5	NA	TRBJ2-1	CASSPGLADNEQFF	TGTGCCAGCAGTCCGGGACTAGCGGACAATGAGCAGTTCTTC
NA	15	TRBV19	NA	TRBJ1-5	CANPGPGGVNQPQHF	TGTGCCAATCCCGGGCCGGGGGGGGTCAATCAGCCCCAGCATTTT
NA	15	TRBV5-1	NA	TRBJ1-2	CASSLTAGDNYGYTF	TGCGCCAGCAGTTTGACGGCGGGGGACAACTATGGCTACACCTTC
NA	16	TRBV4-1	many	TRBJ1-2	CASSLHPRQKNYGYTF	TGCGCCAGCAGCCTACACCCGAGGCAGAAAAACTATGGCTACACCTTC
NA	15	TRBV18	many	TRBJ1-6	CASSFQGDTNSPLHF	TGTGCCAGCTCATTCCAAGGAGATACCAATTCACCCCTCCACTTT
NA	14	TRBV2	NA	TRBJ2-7	CASTLGGGLNEQYF	TGTGCCAGCACTTTAGGGGGGGGGCTGAACGAGCAGTACTTC
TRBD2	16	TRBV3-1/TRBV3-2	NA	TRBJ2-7	CASSLAGGQPRGEQYF	TGTGCCAGCAGCCTAGCGGGAGGCCAGCCCCGGGGTGAGCAGTACTTC
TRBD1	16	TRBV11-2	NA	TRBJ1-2	CASSLDSGTGTYGYTF	TGTGCCAGCAGCTTAGATTCCGGGACAGGGACCTATGGCTACACCTTC
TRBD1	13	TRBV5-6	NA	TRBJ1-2	CASSPGQGVGYTF	TGTGCCAGCAGCCCCGGACAGGGGGTCGGCTACACCTTC
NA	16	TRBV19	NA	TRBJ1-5	CASSRRGGDSNQPQHF	TGTGCCAGTAGCCGGAGGGGGGGGGATAGCAATCAGCCCCAGCATTTT
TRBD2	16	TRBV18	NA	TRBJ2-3	CASSVLAGGPTDTQYF	TGTGCCAGCTCAGTTTTAGCGGGAGGGCCAACAGATACGCAGTATTTT
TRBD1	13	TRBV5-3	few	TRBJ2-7	CARSSDRGYEQYF	TGTGCCAGAAGCTCAGACAGGGGCTACGAGCAGTACTTC
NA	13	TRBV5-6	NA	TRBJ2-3	CASSLREFDTQYF	TGTGCCAGCAGCTTGCGAGAGTTCGATACGCAGTATTTT
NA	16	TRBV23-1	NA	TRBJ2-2	CASSQGGCPDTGELFF	TGCGCCAGCAGTCAAGGGGGGTGTCCGGACACCGGGGAGCTGTTTTTT
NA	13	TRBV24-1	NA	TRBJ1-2	CATSDTTGYGYTF	TGTGCCACCAGTGATACCACGGGGTATGGCTACACCTTC
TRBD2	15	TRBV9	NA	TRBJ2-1	CASSAIAGYYNEQFF	TGTGCCAGCAGCGCTATAGCGGGATACTACAATGAGCAGTTCTTC
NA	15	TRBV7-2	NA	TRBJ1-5	CASSLSSGNNQPQHF	TGTGCCAGCAGCTTATCGTCAGGGAACAATCAGCCCCAGCATTTT
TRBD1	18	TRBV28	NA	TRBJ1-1	CASSFLVGQGFMNTEAFF	TGTGCCAGCAGTTTTTTGGTGGGACAGGGATTTATGAACACTGAAGCTTTCTTT
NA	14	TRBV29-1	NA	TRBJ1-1	CSVSTSQENTEAFF	TGCAGCGTTTCCACCTCCCAGGAGAACACTGAAGCTTTCTTT
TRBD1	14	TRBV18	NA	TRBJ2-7	CASSPSTGAYEQYF	TGTGCCAGCTCACCGTCGACAGGGGCCTACGAGCAGTACTTC
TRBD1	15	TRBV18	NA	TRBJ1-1	CASSPPGTVNTEAFF	TGTGCCAGCTCACCACCCGGGACAGTGAACACTGAAGCTTTCTTT
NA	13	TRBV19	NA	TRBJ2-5	CASGTAGIQTQYF	TGTGCCAGTGGGACTGCGGGGATCCAGACCCAGTACTTC
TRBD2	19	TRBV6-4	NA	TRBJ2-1	CASSDSIWTSGRNYNEQFF	TGTGCCAGCAGTGACTCGATTTGGACTAGCGGGAGGAACTACAATGAGCAGTTCTTC
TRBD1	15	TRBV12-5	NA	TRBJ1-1	CASGLGTGENTEAFF	TGTGCTAGTGGTTTGGGGACAGGAGAGAACACTGAAGCTTTCTTT
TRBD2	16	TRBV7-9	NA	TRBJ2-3	CASSPRLAGRTDTQYF	TGTGCCAGCAGCCCGCGACTAGCGGGGCGCACAGATACGCAGTATTTT
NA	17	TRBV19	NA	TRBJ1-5	CASSIGGSYYSNQPQHF	TGTGCCAGTAGTATTGGGGGCAGCTATTATAGCAATCAGCCCCAGCATTTT
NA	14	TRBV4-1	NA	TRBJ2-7	CASSQGSGTYEQYF	TGCGCCAGCAGCCAAGGTAGCGGTACCTACGAGCAGTACTTC
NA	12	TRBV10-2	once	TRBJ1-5	CASSAPGQPQHF	TGCGCCAGCAGTGCACCAGGCCAGCCCCAGCATTTT
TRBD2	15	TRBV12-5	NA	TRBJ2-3	CASGSGTSGEMTQYF	TGTGCTAGTGGTTCGGGGACTAGCGGGGAAATGACGCAGTATTTT
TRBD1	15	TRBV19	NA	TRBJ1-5	CASSIPRTGGKPQHF	TGTGCCAGTAGTATCCCTCGGACAGGGGGCAAGCCCCAGCATTTT
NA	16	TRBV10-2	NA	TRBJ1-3	CASRGRGINSGNTIYF	TGCGCCAGCAGGGGCAGGGGAATTAACTCTGGAAACACCATATATTTT
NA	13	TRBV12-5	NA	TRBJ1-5	CASGLAPDQPQHF	TGTGCTAGTGGTTTGGCTCCCGATCAGCCCCAGCATTTT
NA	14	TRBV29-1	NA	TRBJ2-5	CSVRGHVFTETQYF	TGCAGCGTTCGAGGGCACGTATTTACGGAGACCCAGTACTTC
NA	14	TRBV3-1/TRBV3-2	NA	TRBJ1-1	CASSQVDNREWAFF	TGTGCCAGCAGCCAAGTGGACAATCGGGAGTGGGCTTTCTTT
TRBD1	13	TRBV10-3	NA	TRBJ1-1	CAIRDRGQAPAFF	TGTGCCATCAGAGACAGGGGGCAGGCCCCGGCTTTCTTT
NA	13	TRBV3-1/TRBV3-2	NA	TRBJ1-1	CASSPQGITEAFF	TGTGCCAGCAGCCCTCAGGGAATCACTGAAGCTTTCTTT
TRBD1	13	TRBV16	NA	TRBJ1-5	CASSQGQLQPQHF	TGTGCCAGCAGCCAGGGACAGCTTCAGCCCCAGCATTTT
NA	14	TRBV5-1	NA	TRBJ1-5	CASSLVAGESPQHF	TGCGCCAGCAGCTTGGTGGCAGGGGAATCGCCCCAGCATTTT
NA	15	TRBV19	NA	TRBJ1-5	CASSLMPLQDSAQHF	TGTGCCAGTAGTCTCATGCCGCTCCAAGATTCGGCCCAGCATTTT
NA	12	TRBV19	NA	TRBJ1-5	CASTRARQPQHF	TGTGCCAGTACGAGGGCGCGGCAGCCCCAGCATTTT
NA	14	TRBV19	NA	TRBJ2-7	CASSTGVGAYEQYF	TGTGCCAGTAGTACGGGGGTGGGGGCCTACGAGCAGTACTTC
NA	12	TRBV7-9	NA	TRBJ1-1	CASSKYRDEAFF	TGTGCCAGCAGCAAGTACAGGGATGAAGCTTTCTTT
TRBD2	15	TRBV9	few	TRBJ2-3	CASSVSSGSGYTQYF	TGTGCCAGCAGCGTCTCTAGCGGGAGCGGTTATACGCAGTATTTT
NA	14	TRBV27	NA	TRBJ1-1	CASSRREVNTEAFF	TGTGCCAGCAGCCGAAGGGAGGTGAACACTGAAGCTTTCTTT
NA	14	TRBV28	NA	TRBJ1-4	CASSLNRVGEKLFF	TGTGCCAGCAGTTTAAACAGGGTCGGGGAAAAACTGTTTTTT
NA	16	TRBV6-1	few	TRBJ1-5	CASSGTAGRSNQPQHF	TGTGCCAGCAGTGGCACAGCCGGAAGGAGCAATCAGCCCCAGCATTTT
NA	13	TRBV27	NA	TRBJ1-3	CASSLSMGATIYF	TGTGCCAGCAGTTTATCGATGGGGGCGACCATATATTTT
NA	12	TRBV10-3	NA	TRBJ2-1	CAIRTDYNEQFF	TGTGCCATAAGGACTGACTACAATGAGCAGTTCTTC